This T cell receptor beta chain came from a study of blood T cell repertoires in COVID-19. Overall study context: Italy, Spain and the United States were the sources of the convalescent and acute COVID-19 samples. T cells, B-cell-depleted T cells, or PBMCs supplied cDNA or gDNA.

Original handling: Estimates of nucleated cell counts were drawn from the amplification of reference gene primers. TCRdb keeps only in-frame clones here, not all; method: immunoSEQ multiplex PCR. That table gives V, J and clone size, and the DNA gave D and trimming. Here the sample spans around 16,000 clones, approximately 86% being singletons. The CDR3 has 13 residues. V shed 6 bases, J shed 5 bases, and the junction held 3 bases outside the gene matches. The specimen was peripheral blood. The chain employs TRBV12-3 or TRBV12-4 and TRBJ2-2, with 7 bases fitting TRBD2. The clonotype comes from a man aged 55 to 70 with acute or convalescent COVID-19. DNA for the CDR3: TGTGCCAGCAGGCAAGCGGGGACCGGGGAGCTGTTTTTT. This sequence encodes CASRQAGTGELFF.